The 30 T cell receptor beta chains reported below all come from one sample, sequenced in a study of CD8 T cells in acute hepatitis C reinfection. As to time point: naive CD8 control sorted from an acute-time-point sample. Some clones are missing from TCRdb's copy, which holds only in-frame ones; the method was immunoSEQ multiplex PCR. The sample yields about 38,000 clones, around 85% seen once. Sequencing input: naive CD8+ T cells from PBMCs. The receptor source for this set is a young woman who spontaneously cleared hepatitis C infection.

The chain joins TRBV4-1 to TRBJ2-3; no reliable D call. Trimming removed 0 bases from V and 3 bases from J, with 13 bases in between. The CDR3 is 16 residues long. CDR1 is MGHRA and CDR2 is YSYEKL in the germline V gene. Written as DNA, the CDR3 is TGCGCCAGCAGCCAAGATAATTTGCTAAGTACAGATACGCAGTATTTT. Protein product: CASSQDNLLSTDTQYF.

The V call is TRBV19, the J call TRBJ1-1; D is undetermined. This CDR3 has 11 amino acids. Trimming removed 8 bases at V and 4 bases at J, with 8 bases between. Germline V gene data show CDR1 as LNHDA and CDR2 as SQIVND (reference sequence). CDR3 in DNA: TGTGCCAGTCAGGTAGCCACTGAAGCTTTCTTT. Its protein is CASQVATEAFF.

The chain couples TRBV9 to TRBJ2-5; D may be TRBD2 (5 bases). Germline CDR1 SGDLS, CDR2 YYNGEE. V was trimmed by 0 bases and J by 5 bases, leaving 11 bases between them. The CDR3 is 14 amino acids. CDR3 amino acids: CASSVGQWRETQYF. CDR3 DNA sequence: TGTGCCAGCAGCGTAGGGCAGTGGAGGGAGACCCAGTACTTC.

The chain combines TRBV9 with TRBJ2-7; maybe TRBD2 (5 bases). CDR3 length: 18 amino acids. Germline V gene sequence: CDR1 SGDLS, CDR2 YYNGEE. Trimming took off 0 bases at V and 2 bases at J, with 21 bases between the two ends. CDR3 DNA sequence: TGTGCCAGCAGCGTAGGGAGTTCGTGGGGAGAGGGAGCCTACGAGCAGTACTTC. It yields the protein CASSVGSSWGEGAYEQYF. Supplemented by reference TRBV9 and TRBJ2-7, the full variable domain reads DSGVTQTPKHLITATGQRVTLRCSPRSGDLSVYWYQQSLDQGLQFLIQYYNGEERAKGNILERFSAQQFPDLHSELNLSSLELGDSALYFCASSVGSSWGEGAYEQYFGPGTRLTVT.

This chain links TRBV7-9 with TRBJ1-4; 7 positions match TRBD1. This CDR3 is 16 amino acids long. Losses at the gene ends were 2 bases for V and 7 bases for J; bases not matched to a gene: 10. Germline V gene data show CDR1 as SEHNR and CDR2 as FQNEAQ (reference sequence). This CDR3 reads CASSLIGDRESEKLFF. The CDR3 coding sequence is TGTGCCAGCAGCTTAATCGGTGACAGGGAAAGTGAAAAACTGTTTTTT. Using reference TRBV7-9 and TRBJ1-4 for the parts outside the CDR3, the full variable domain is DTGVSQNPRHKITKRGQNVTFRCDPISEHNRLYWYRQTLGQGPEFLTYFQNEAQLEKSRLLSDRFSAERPKGSFSTLEIQRTEQGDSAMYLCASSLIGDRESEKLFFGSGTQLSVL.

With regard to this clone: Relative to the germline gene, one junction end is altered; a read error may explain this. The chain carries TRBV6-1 and TRBJ1-1; D remains ambiguous. The CDR3 totals 10 residues. Germline V CDR1 and CDR2: MNHNS, SASEGT. The CDR3 here is CASSLGVPIF. DNA for the CDR3: TGTGCCAGCAGCCTTGGAGTGCCGATCTTT.

The chain couples TRBV5-1 to TRBJ2-7; D remains unclear. The CDR3 is made up of 15 amino acids. V dropped 2 bases and J dropped 2 bases, with 14 bases sitting between them. Germline V gene data show CDR1 as SGHRS and CDR2 as YFSETQ. CDR3 DNA: TGCGCCAGCAGCTTTGATGCGGAAAATCCCTACGAGCAGTACTTC. This codes for CASSFDAENPYEQYF.

The chain has TRBV5-4 and TRBJ2-7; maybe TRBD2 (6 bases). In germline, CDR1 is SGHNT, CDR2 YYREEE (reference sequence). This CDR3 contains 15 residues. The V end was cut by 1 base, the J end by 0 bases, with 11 bases between. DNA for the CDR3: TGTGCCAGCAGCTTGCGCGGGGCGAGCTCCTACGAGCAGTACTTC. Translated: CASSLRGASSYEQYF.

This clone was picked up a small number of times. This chain connects TRBV27 to TRBJ2-7; the match to TRBD1 covers 7 bases. V gave up 5 bases and J gave up 3 bases; unmatched junction bases: 7. Germline V CDR1 and CDR2: MNHEY, SMNVEV (reference sequence). This CDR3 has 14 amino acids. CDR3 residues: CASSAGTALYEQYF. The CDR3 bases are TGTGCCAGCAGTGCCGGGACAGCACTCTACGAGCAGTACTTC.

J is TRBJ1-1 and V is TRBV9, with 8 bases that match TRBD1. This CDR3 region has 13 residues. Germline loops: CDR1 SGDLS, CDR2 YYNGEE. Trimming took 4 bases from V and 4 from J; bases not matched to a gene: 3. This CDR3 reads CASSPTGGTEAFF. DNA for the CDR3: TGTGCCAGCAGCCCCACAGGGGGCACTGAAGCTTTCTTT.

The CDR3 loop reads CASSEPDSYGYTF. The CDR3 DNA is TGTGCCAGCAGCGAACCCGACAGTTATGGCTACACCTTC. This sequence joins TRBV7-9 and TRBJ1-2, with D possibly being TRBD1 (5 bases). Germline assignment: CDR1 SEHNR and CDR2 FQNEAQ (reference sequence). Trimming cost V 5 bases and J 5 bases, with 12 bases left between them. This CDR3 contains 13 residues.

This chain connects TRBV27 to TRBJ2-1; 7 bases map to TRBD2. This CDR3 comprises 14 residues. V dropped 6 bases and J dropped 9; count of bases not matched to a gene: 11. Germline V gives CDR1 MNHEY, CDR2 SMNVEV (reference sequence). The CDR3 sequence: CASSDAGEGAEQFF. DNA of the CDR3: TGTGCCAGCAGCGATGCGGGAGAAGGCGCTGAGCAGTTCTTC.

V is TRBV25-1 and J is TRBJ1-2, with D uncertain. Germline V CDR1 and CDR2: MGHDK, SYGVNS. V was shortened by 4 bases and J by 5 bases, with 11 bases between the two germline ends. This CDR3 has 13 residues. The CDR3 region has the DNA TGTGCCAGCAGTGCCTTACCCGGGTATGGCTACACCTTC. Translating gives CASSALPGYGYTF.

The gene calls are TRBV5-8 and TRBJ2-1, with 10 bases aligning to TRBD2. The CDR3 sequence is 16 residues long. V trimming: 4 bases; J trimming: 5 bases; junction bases outside the gene matches: 9. Germline V gene lookup returns CDR1 SGHTS and CDR2 YDEGEE. The CDR3 region is CASSGPSGSNHNEQFF. The CDR3 DNA reads as TGTGCCAGCAGCGGACCTAGCGGGAGTAATCACAATGAGCAGTTCTTC.

The chain joins TRBV5-4 to TRBJ2-1; D call uncertain. The V gene's germline CDR1 is SGHNT and CDR2 YYREEE (reference sequence). V dropped 6 bases and J dropped 6 bases, with 10 bases sitting between them. This CDR3 comprises 12 residues. The CDR3 loop reads CASTSIINEQFF. CDR3 bases: TGTGCCAGCACGTCTATTATCAATGAGCAGTTCTTC. The whole variable domain, filled in from reference TRBV5-4 and TRBJ2-1, reads ETGVTQSPTHLIKTRGQQVTLRCSSQSGHNTVSWYQQALGQGPQFIFQYYREEENGRGNFPPRFSGLQFPNYSSELNVNALELDDSALYLCASTSIINEQFFGPGTRLTVL.

This clone was detected a few times. The conserved phenylalanine or tryptophan normally closing the CDR3 is absent here, so this likely arose from a read error. The DNA is left out, because the CDR3 cannot be placed on it with certainty; the CDR3 is given as TCRdb lists it. The rearrangement uses TRBV5-8 and TRBJ1-4. Termini included, the CDR3 measures 12 amino acids. Germline values: CDR1 SGHTS, CDR2 YDEGEE. CDR3 amino acids: CASSLGSGPSRG.

The chain recombines TRBV13 with TRBJ2-2; either TRBD1 or TRBD2 may supply D (6 bases each). The V gene's germline CDR1 is PRHDT and CDR2 FYEKMQ (reference sequence). The CDR3 spans 16 residues. Trimming left V 5 bases short and J 0 bases short, with 13 bases between. CDR3 residues: CASSTLGGANTGELFF. The CDR3 bases are TGTGCCAGCAGCACCCTCGGGGGCGCGAACACCGGGGAGCTGTTTTTT.

V gene TRBV27 combines with J gene TRBJ2-1, with 9 bases fitting TRBD2. Per germline, CDR1 MNHEY and CDR2 SMNVEV (reference sequence). This CDR3 is built from 16 residues. V was pared by 0 bases and J by 2 bases, with 2 bases of the junction left unmatched. CDR3 region: CASSLSSGSPYNEQFF. In DNA, the CDR3 is TGTGCCAGCAGTTTATCTAGCGGGAGCCCCTACAATGAGCAGTTCTTC.

The chain uses TRBV14 and TRBJ1-4; D is unclear. Germline V gives CDR1 SGHDN, CDR2 FVKESK. The germline V and J ends were trimmed by 2 bases and 8 bases, with 9 bases remaining between them. The CDR3 has 13 amino acids. The CDR3 protein is CASSQHTEEKLFF. The CDR3 DNA sequence: TGTGCCAGCAGCCAACATACGGAGGAAAAACTGTTTTTT.

The J gene is TRBJ1-5, the V gene TRBV27; maybe TRBD1 (5 bases). This CDR3 is built from 17 residues. The ends were cut back, 3 bases at V and 1 base at J, with 16 bases in the middle. Germline V gene sequence: CDR1 MNHEY, CDR2 SMNVEV (reference sequence). CDR3 residues: CASSLFLPGMSNQPQHF. CDR3 bases: TGTGCCAGCAGTTTGTTTCTCCCAGGGATGAGCAATCAGCCCCAGCATTTT.

This clone was seen just once. V usage is TRBV15 and J usage is TRBJ2-3; D not resolved. Trimming cost V 8 bases and J 4 bases, with 25 bases left between them. This CDR3 spans 17 amino acids. Looked up from germline, CDR1 is LNHNV and CDR2 is YYDKDF (reference sequence). CDR3 nucleotides: TGTGCCACCTTTGGCCATGATAGTCGGTATTTGGCAGATACGCAGTATTTT. It translates to CATFGHDSRYLADTQYF.

The chain joins TRBV4-1 to TRBJ2-2, with a weak D call TRBD1 (6 bases). Germline V gene data show CDR1 as MGHRA and CDR2 as YSYEKL. The V and J ends lost 3 bases and 6 bases respectively, with 14 bases between them. CDR3 length equals 15 residues. As DNA, the CDR3 is TGCGCCAGCAGCCAGGAAGGGACAAGGGCCGGGGAGCTGTTTTTT. Translation: CASSQEGTRAGELFF.

The chain uses TRBV7-7 and TRBJ2-5, with 8 bases matching TRBD1. V was clipped by 0 bases and J by 4 bases; unmatched bases: 7. Germline CDR1 reads SSHAT; CDR2 reads FNYEAQ (reference sequence). The CDR3 extends over 16 amino acids. The CDR3, as DNA: TGTGCCAGCAGCTTAGCGCCCGCAGGACAGGGAGAGACCCAGTACTTC. This translates into CASSLAPAGQGETQYF.

This clone was observed once. This chain uses TRBV29-1 with TRBJ2-1, with 9 bases aligning to TRBD2. CDR3 length: 16 amino acids. Germline CDR1 and CDR2: SQVTM and ANQGSEA. Germline trimming cut 4 bases from V and 5 bases from J; bases unmatched to any gene: 12. CDR3 residues: CSVGVWREGPHNEQFF. As DNA, the CDR3 is TGCAGCGTTGGGGTGTGGCGGGAGGGCCCTCACAATGAGCAGTTCTTC.

The chain joins TRBV28 to TRBJ1-4; 7 bases are a match to TRBD1. CDR3 length equals 16 residues. The V segment lost 4 bases and the J segment 8 bases; nucleotides outside the gene matches: 13. CDR1 MDHEN and CDR2 SYDVKM come from the germline V gene. CDR3 sequence reads: CASSWRKGAMGEKLFF. The DNA for the CDR3 is TGTGCCAGCAGTTGGAGAAAGGGGGCAATGGGGGAAAAACTGTTTTTT.

V usage is TRBV6-5 and J usage is TRBJ2-5; no reliable D call. Trimming removed 2 bases at V and 2 bases at J, with 0 bases between. Germline loops: CDR1 MNHEY, CDR2 SVGAGI. CDR3 length: 11 residues. The CDR3 reads CASSYQETQYF. CDR3 DNA sequence: TGTGCCAGCAGTTACCAAGAGACCCAGTACTTC.

The chain is built from TRBV5-6 and TRBJ2-3; 7 bases agree with TRBD1. Per germline, CDR1 SGHDT and CDR2 YYEEEE. The CDR3 extends over 15 amino acids. V lost 4 bases to trimming and J lost 11 bases; unmatched junction nucleotides: 16. This chain's CDR3 is CASSLSVYGTVRQYF. In DNA, the CDR3 is TGTGCCAGCAGCCTAAGCGTATACGGGACAGTAAGGCAGTATTTT.

The rearrangement links TRBV7-6 to TRBJ2-7; the D gene is possibly TRBD2 (5 bases). This CDR3 spans 14 amino acids. V lost 0 bases and J lost 4, with 10 bases in between. Germline V gives CDR1 SGHVS, CDR2 FNYEAQ. The chain's CDR3 is CASSLAEGAYEQYF. The CDR3 region has the DNA TGTGCCAGCAGCTTAGCTGAGGGAGCTTACGAGCAGTACTTC.

The gene calls are TRBV27 and TRBJ1-6; 7 bases match TRBD1. V trimming: 5 bases; J trimming: 0 bases; junction bases outside the gene matches: 7. The CDR3 runs to 17 residues. CDR1 MNHEY and CDR2 SMNVEV come from the germline V gene (reference sequence). CDR3 bases: TGTGCCAGCAGTGACAGGGCCCCAAGCTCCTATAATTCACCCCTCCACTTT. Translating it yields CASSDRAPSSYNSPLHF.

The V gene is TRBV7-8, the J gene TRBJ2-7, with 9 bases matching TRBD2. J gave up 3 bases and V 6 bases, and 15 bases lay outside the gene matches. Germline-derived CDR1 and CDR2 are SGHVS and FQNEAQ. CDR3 length: 17 residues. CDR3 bases: TGTGCCAGCAGACCCAGCGGGGTAGCGGGGGTCCACTACGAGCAGTACTTC. As protein: CASRPSGVAGVHYEQYF.